Following are 22 T cell receptor beta chains from one sample sequenced in a study of T-cell reconstitution after alpha-beta-depleted transplantation in children. The authors prepared the TCRbeta library with unique molecular identifiers. TCRdb passed the PCR reads through MiXCR, listing each CDR3 protein once. Altogether fewer than 1 million distinct CDR3 sequences are present, less than 20% being singletons, with the ten largest covering approximately 5%. Source: PBMCs, mostly from graft donor cells, taken 360 days after TCRalphabeta/CD19-depleted stem cell transplant. Receptor source: a male patient under 18 who had a stem cell transplant for acute lymphoblastic leukemia, so the T cells may come from the graft donor.

This clonotype occurred once. The chain links TRBV5-1 to TRBJ2-6, with unresolved D. The ends were cut back, 0 bases at V and 0 bases at J, with 7 bases in the middle. Germline CDR1 SGHRS, CDR2 YFSETQ. The CDR3 length is 16 residues. The CDR3 DNA sequence: TGCGCCAGCAGCTTGGTCCCGAGCTCTGGGGCCAACGTCCTGACTTTC. Protein product: CASSLVPSSGANVLTF.

This clonotype was counted many times. The chain employs TRBV29-1 and TRBJ2-2, with 8 bases aligning to TRBD1. Germline CDR1 reads SQVTM; CDR2 reads ANQGSEA. The CDR3 is 14 residues long. J lost 5 bases, V lost 6 bases, and 8 bases had no gene match. Here the CDR3 DNA reads TGCAGCGTGAGACCGGACAGGGTAACCGGGGAGCTGTTTTTT. Protein product: CSVRPDRVTGELFF.

There are many counts of this clonotype. The V call is TRBV5-1, the J call TRBJ2-1; D assignment may be TRBD1 or TRBD2 (5 bases each). V was trimmed by 4 bases and J by 0 bases, leaving 14 bases between them. Germline CDR1 and CDR2: SGHRS and YFSETQ. The CDR3 loop spans 16 amino acids. The CDR3 reads CASSPTRGGSYNEQFF. The CDR3 DNA reads TGCGCCAGCAGCCCAACCCGTGGGGGCTCCTACAATGAGCAGTTCTTC.

This chain connects TRBV5-1 to TRBJ2-2; no clear D gene. Per germline, CDR1 SGHRS and CDR2 YFSETQ. The CDR3 is 15 residues long. The V and J ends lost 4 bases and 2 bases respectively, with 12 bases between them. CDR3 sequence: CASSGVLLNTGELFF. CDR3 DNA: TGCGCCAGCAGCGGAGTCCTCCTTAACACCGGGGAGCTGTTTTTT.

This clonotype showed up many times. This chain links TRBV5-1 with TRBJ2-1; TRBD2 matches at 13 bases. This CDR3 has 15 residues. V shed 7 bases and J 2 bases; nucleotides not matched to a gene: 3. Germline V gene data show CDR1 as SGHRS and CDR2 as YFSETQ. The CDR3 sequence: CASRLAGGPYNEQFF. The CDR3 DNA sequence: TGCGCCAGCCGACTAGCGGGGGGACCCTACAATGAGCAGTTCTTC.

Many counts were recorded for this clonotype. V gene TRBV12-3 or TRBV12-4 combines with J gene TRBJ2-3; 8 bases fit TRBD2. The CDR3 runs 16 residues. V gave up 2 bases and J gave up 7 bases; unmatched junction bases: 11. Here the CDR3 DNA reads TGTGCCAGCAGTTTAAGTGGGACTAGTAAAGCGAATACGCAGTATTTT. Protein sequence: CASSLSGTSKANTQYF.

The chain recombines TRBV15 with TRBJ1-5, with a possible D match to TRBD1 (6 bases). The V gene lost 0 bases and the J gene lost 7 bases, with 10 bases spanning the gap. Germline loops: CDR1 LNHNV, CDR2 YYDKDF (reference sequence). CDR3 size: 14 residues. CDR3 nucleotide sequence: TGTGCCACCAGCAGAGAGCGGGGGGCACAGCCCCAGCATTTT. Amino acids: CATSRERGAQPQHF.

A few counts support this clonotype. The chain has TRBV4-2 and TRBJ2-2, with TRBD2 matching 9 bases. This CDR3 is built from 17 residues. Germline V CDR1 and CDR2: LGHNA, YNFKEQ. J lost 10 bases, V lost 1 base, and 13 bases had no gene match. This CDR3 is CASSQVVGLADFEELFF. The CDR3 DNA reads as TGTGCCAGCAGCCAAGTGGTGGGACTAGCTGATTTCGAGGAGCTGTTTTTT.

The chain combines TRBV20-1 with TRBJ1-1; D perhaps matches TRBD1 (6 bases). The CDR3 is 13 residues long. Trimming took 3 bases from V and 5 from J, leaving 13 bases between them. CDR1 DFQATT and CDR2 SNEGSKA come from the germline V gene (reference sequence). The CDR3 loop reads CSARSGARTEAFF. CDR3 coding DNA: TGCAGTGCTAGGTCGGGGGCGCGGACTGAAGCTTTCTTT.

This clonotype showed up just a few times. The chain joins TRBV20-1 to TRBJ2-5, with 7 bases aligning to TRBD2. Germline CDR1 DFQATT, CDR2 SNEGSKA (reference sequence). The CDR3 has 13 amino acids. J lost 1 base, V lost 2 bases, and 1 base had no gene match. This chain's CDR3 is CSARLAAQETQYF. CDR3 in DNA: TGCAGTGCTAGACTAGCGGCCCAAGAGACCCAGTACTTC.

In nucleotides, the CDR3 is TGTGCCAGCAGCCATTGGTCAAGGACAGGGGATGGCTACACCTTC. Its translation: CASSHWSRTGDGYTF. The chain is built from TRBV11-2 and TRBJ1-2, with 9 bases fitting TRBD1. Trimming took 5 bases from V and 6 from J; bases not matched to a gene: 10. The CDR3 has 15 amino acids. Germline lookup yields CDR1 SGHAT and CDR2 FQNNGV. Combining the CDR3 with reference TRBV11-2 and TRBJ1-2 gives the whole variable domain EAGVAQSPRYKIIEKRQSVAFWCNPISGHATLYWYQQILGQGPKLLIQFQNNGVVDDSQLPKDRFSAERLKGVDSTLKIQPAKLEDSAVYLCASSHWSRTGDGYTFGSGTRLTVV.

This chain joins TRBV24-1 and TRBJ2-2, with D maybe TRBD2 (6 bases). V lost 1 base and J 2 bases, leaving 10 bases between the germline ends. The CDR3 spans 16 residues. The germline CDR1 and CDR2 sequences are KGHDR and SFDVKD. For the CDR3, the DNA is TGTGCCACCAGTGATTTAAGACTAGATAACACCGGGGAGCTGTTTTTT. It yields the protein CATSDLRLDNTGELFF.

This clonotype was counted only a few times. J is TRBJ2-7 and V is TRBV7-9; possibly TRBD1 for D (6 bases). Trimming shortened V by 7 bases and J by 6 bases, and 16 bases separated the two germline ends. Germline V gene sequence: CDR1 SEHNR, CDR2 FQNEAQ (reference sequence). There are 13 residues in the CDR3. The CDR3 bases are TGTGCCAGCACCCAGGGGCCACTAGTCGAGCAGTACTTC. Protein: CASTQGPLVEQYF.

The J gene is TRBJ2-1, the V gene TRBV12-3 or TRBV12-4; 7 bases agree with TRBD2. The CDR3 contains 14 residues. V was pared by 9 bases and J by 5 bases, with 10 bases of the junction left unmatched. The CDR3 reads CARRPVGGNNEQFF. CDR3 in DNA: TGTGCCAGAAGACCAGTGGGAGGGAACAATGAGCAGTTCTTC.

This clonotype was counted only a few times. The chain uses TRBV21-1 and TRBJ1-5; the table's TRBD1 call for D was not verified on the DNA. TRBV21-1 is labeled a pseudogene. This CDR3 has 15 amino acids. For the CDR3, the DNA is TGTGCCAGCAGCGCCAGGGGTTCGCGCAATCAGCCCCAGCATTTT. It codes for CASSARGSRNQPQHF.

The sample holds a few counts of this clonotype. This chain connects TRBV29-1 to TRBJ1-2; D unresolved. The germline V gene has CDR1 SQVTM and CDR2 ANQGSEA. Trimming left V 0 bases short and J 1 base short, with 18 bases between. The CDR3 contains 17 residues. CDR3 amino acids: CSVEDRRRTLNNYGYTF. CDR3 DNA sequence: TGCAGCGTTGAAGATCGTCGAAGGACTCTCAATAACTATGGCTACACCTTC.

This clonotype was detected only a few times. A single base separates this from a much larger clone, so it may be a read error. J is TRBJ1-1 and V is TRBV5-1; D is undetermined. The CDR3 is 15 residues long. V dropped 0 bases and J dropped 0 bases, with 9 bases sitting between them. Germline V gene data show CDR1 as SGHRS and CDR2 as YFSETQ. This CDR3 is CASSLGPAMNTEAFF. The CDR3 DNA follows: TGCGCCAGCAGCTTGGGGCCAGCCATGAACACTGAAGCTTTCTTT.

This clonotype was picked up a small number of times. The rearrangement links TRBV6-1 to TRBJ2-7, with D maybe TRBD1 (5 bases). There are 14 residues in the CDR3. Between the trimmed V and J ends, which lost 5 bases and 0 bases, there was a span of 11 bases. CDR1 is MNHNS, CDR2 SASEGT, per germline. CDR3 in amino acids: CASSKQEPSYEQYF. Here the CDR3 DNA reads TGTGCCAGCAGTAAACAGGAACCCTCCTACGAGCAGTACTTC.

This rearrangement joins TRBV24-1 to TRBJ1-5, with TRBD1 identical over 10 bases. With V trimmed by 7 bases and J by 5 bases, 4 bases remained unmatched. From germline, CDR1 is KGHDR and CDR2 SFDVKD. The CDR3 totals 14 residues. CDR3 sequence: CATRDRGRDQPQHF. DNA for the CDR3: TGTGCCACCAGAGACAGGGGGCGGGATCAGCCCCAGCATTTT.

This clonotype was counted ten times or more. CDR3 nucleotides: TGCAGTGCTAGAGGACTAGCGGCCTACAATGAGCAGTTCTTC. Amino acid sequence: CSARGLAAYNEQFF. The chain carries TRBV20-1 and TRBJ2-1, with 9 positions matching TRBD2. V was clipped by 1 base and J by 2 bases; unmatched bases: 0. The V gene's germline CDR1 is DFQATT and CDR2 SNEGSKA (reference sequence). The CDR3 has 14 residues.

This clonotype was seen a few times. CDR3 sequence reads: CASSQDRLGLAARGPPETQYF. The CDR3 bases are TGCGCCAGCAGCCAAGATAGGTTGGGACTAGCGGCTAGAGGCCCGCCGGAGACCCAGTACTTC. This rearrangement joins TRBV4-1 to TRBJ2-5, with 11 bases matching TRBD2. J was trimmed by 5 bases and V by 0 bases; bases with no gene match: 20. In germline, CDR1 is MGHRA, CDR2 YSYEKL. The CDR3 extends over 21 amino acids.

V gene TRBV20-1 combines with J gene TRBJ1-1; D remains ambiguous. In germline, CDR1 is DFQATT, CDR2 SNEGSKA (reference sequence). The germline V and J ends were trimmed by 8 bases and 3 bases, with 13 bases remaining between them. This CDR3 is built from 12 residues. CDR3: CSSTSLYTEAFF. In DNA, the CDR3 is TGCAGTTCCACATCGTTATACACTGAAGCTTTCTTT.